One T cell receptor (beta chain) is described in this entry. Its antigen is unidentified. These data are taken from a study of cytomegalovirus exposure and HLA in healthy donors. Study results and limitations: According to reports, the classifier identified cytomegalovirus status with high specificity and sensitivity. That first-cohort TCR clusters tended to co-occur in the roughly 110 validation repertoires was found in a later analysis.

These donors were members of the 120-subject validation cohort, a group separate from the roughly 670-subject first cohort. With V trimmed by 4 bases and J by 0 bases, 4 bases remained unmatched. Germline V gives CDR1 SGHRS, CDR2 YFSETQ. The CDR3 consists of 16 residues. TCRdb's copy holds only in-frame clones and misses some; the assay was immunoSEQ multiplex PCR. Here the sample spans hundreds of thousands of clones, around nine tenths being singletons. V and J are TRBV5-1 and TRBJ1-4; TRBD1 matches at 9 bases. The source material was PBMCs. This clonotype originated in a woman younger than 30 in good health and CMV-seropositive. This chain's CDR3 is CASSRTGGATNEKLFF. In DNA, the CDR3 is TGCGCCAGCAGCCGAACAGGGGGCGCAACTAATGAAAAACTGTTTTTT.